This T cell receptor (beta chain) was sequenced in a study of metastatic and nonmetastatic thyroid tumors. On the study more broadly: Repertoire comparisons spanned blood and tumor or nodule tissue from malignant and benign thyroid patients.

Study-wide points: Malignant thyroid tumors reportedly had TCR beta diversity that was significantly higher than in benign nodules, in blood and tumor.

Germline lookup yields CDR1 MNHNS and CDR2 SASEGT. Trimming took off 7 bases at V and 0 bases at J, with 13 bases between the two ends. CDR3 size: 14 residues. In the original processing: Differences in CDR3 between clinicopathological groups were drawn on to build a classifier intended to discriminate distant-metastatic papillary thyroid cancer patients. TCRdb used MiXCR to call clones anew from the PCR reads. TCRdb, rather than the study authors, made the V and J calls. The sample has roughly 8,400 clones; approximately 33% are singletons. Thyroid surgery had not been preceded by any treatment in any patient. About this clone itself: No antigen is known for it.

This receptor was identified in a female donor with papillary thyroid cancer or a benign thyroid nodule (not recorded which). Some clones in this sample may be carry-over from other donors' samples. The sequencing input was tumor tissue. This rearrangement joins TRBV6-1 to TRBJ2-7; no clear D gene. Here the CDR3 reads CASKAGRTSYEQYF. The CDR3 DNA reads as TGTGCCAGCAAGGCAGGTCGAACCTCCTACGAGCAGTACTTC.